These T cell receptor beta chains were read from a single sample in a study of shared clonotypes between healthy human individuals. Generated by immunoSEQ multiplex PCR, the TCRdb table keeps only in-frame clones and is missing some. The sample records roughly 2.6 million clones, approximately 92% being singletons. Sequencing was done on a sample of naive CD4+ T cells sorted from blood. Receptors originate from a man aged 18 to 29 in good health. Both conserved end residues are trimmed from each CDR3.

cdr3_length v_call cdr3_aa
12 TRBV6-6 ASSYSWGTGELF
11 TRBV11-2 ASSLGSLGEQY
13 TRBV15 ATSSLAAASGELF
11 TRBV5-1 ASSLVGLDTQY
13 TRBV7-3 ASSSRAGSIDGYT
12 TRBV6-4 ASSVDRGTGELF
17 TRBV27 ASSFSLQGLSSYNSPLH
12 TRBV27 ASSSRDSNYGYT
14 TRBV18 ASSRIGTGSGNTIY
15 TRBV7-6 ASSLRPGGDSTDTQY
20 TRBV2 ASISSARHVPGQGNYNSPLH
13 TRBV11-1 ASSFTGELTDTQY
13 TRBV19 ASSPRGEGGQPQH
13 TRBV11-3 ASSFKSGGTDTQY
19 TRBV27 ASSLFVPARDRGHLNYGYT
13 TRBV28 ASSQQGAGGQPQH
13 TRBV10-1 ASSAGSGIQETQY
13 TRBV7-9 ASSLVTSVKETQY
12 TRBV29-1 SSGGTSSYNEQF
12 TRBV5-5 ASSQEGWNTEAF
11 TRBV30 AWSVGLNTEAF
12 TRBV2 ASRETGAAYEQY